Listed below are T cell receptor beta chains from one sample, sequenced in a study of blood T cell repertoires in COVID-19. Method: immunoSEQ multiplex PCR; TCRdb's copy keeps in-frame clones and lacks some. Among 270,000 or so clones listed, 84% were seen once. The sequencing input was peripheral blood. Receptors originate from a human donor in a cohort sampled during active COVID-19. The CDR3 runs from the conserved cysteine through the conserved F or W. Fields, in order: D gene, V gene, clone size, J gene, CDR3 DNA, CDR3 protein. The D gene is left open where the match is weak. Clone size is shown for a subset of rows, as once, few, many or a class of expanded clone.

D gene: TRBD1; V gene: TRBV5-4; clone size: -; J gene: TRBJ2-6; CDR3 DNA: TGTGCCAGCAGCTTAGGACAGGGGTTATCTGGGGCCAACGTCCTGACTTTC; CDR3 protein: CASSLGQGLSGANVLTF
D gene: TRBD1; V gene: TRBV7-6; clone size: -; J gene: TRBJ2-5; CDR3 DNA: TGTGCCAGCAGCTCCCCGGACAGGGGGCCCCCCTTGGGGGAGACCCAGTACTTC; CDR3 protein: CASSSPDRGPPLGETQYF
D gene: -; V gene: TRBV4-1; clone size: once; J gene: TRBJ1-1; CDR3 DNA: TGCGCCAGCAGCCAAGGGCCAGTAGGGGCCACTGAAGCTTTCTTT; CDR3 protein: CASSQGPVGATEAFF
D gene: TRBD2; V gene: TRBV5-1; clone size: -; J gene: TRBJ2-5; CDR3 DNA: TGCGCCAGCAGCTCATCACTAGCGGGTCAAGAGACCCAGTACTTC; CDR3 protein: CASSSSLAGQETQYF
D gene: -; V gene: TRBV5-1; clone size: -; J gene: TRBJ2-2; CDR3 DNA: TGCGCCAGCAGCTTAGCGGTGAACACCGGGGAGCTGTTTTTT; CDR3 protein: CASSLAVNTGELFF
D gene: TRBD1; V gene: TRBV5-4; clone size: -; J gene: TRBJ2-4; CDR3 DNA: TGTGCCAGCACCAGGCAGGGGGCCCCAGGGATTCAGTACTTC; CDR3 protein: CASTRQGAPGIQYF
D gene: TRBD1; V gene: TRBV19; clone size: -; J gene: TRBJ1-1; CDR3 DNA: TGTGCCAGTAGTATCGGCGGGACAGCGAACACTGAAGCTTTCTTT; CDR3 protein: CASSIGGTANTEAFF
D gene: -; V gene: TRBV10-3; clone size: -; J gene: TRBJ2-1; CDR3 DNA: TGTGCCACCTCCTCTTCAGGTAATGAGCAGTTCTTC; CDR3 protein: CATSSSGNEQFF
D gene: -; V gene: TRBV7-8; clone size: few; J gene: TRBJ1-6; CDR3 DNA: TGTGCCAGCAGCCCCCAGACAGCGAATTCACCCCTCCACTTT; CDR3 protein: CASSPQTANSPLHF
D gene: TRBD2; V gene: TRBV2; clone size: -; J gene: TRBJ2-1; CDR3 DNA: TGTGCCAGCAGATCGAGAACTAGCGGGACCAATGAGCAGTTCTTC; CDR3 protein: CASRSRTSGTNEQFF
D gene: -; V gene: TRBV19; clone size: -; J gene: TRBJ2-7; CDR3 DNA: TGTGCCACGGGAGTAGGGTACGAGCAGTACTTC; CDR3 protein: CATGVGYEQYF
D gene: TRBD1; V gene: TRBV19; clone size: -; J gene: TRBJ1-2; CDR3 DNA: TGTGCCACCAGGGGGATTCGGGGATATGGCTACACCTTC; CDR3 protein: CATRGIRGYGYTF
D gene: -; V gene: TRBV6-2/TRBV6-3; clone size: -; J gene: TRBJ1-5; CDR3 DNA: TGTGCCAGCAGTTATAACGACAGGTGGAATAGCAATCAGCCCCAGCATTTT; CDR3 protein: CASSYNDRWNSNQPQHF
D gene: TRBD1; V gene: TRBV29-1; clone size: -; J gene: TRBJ1-1; CDR3 DNA: TGCAACGTTGAACGTCAGGGGGCTGAAGCTTTCTTT; CDR3 protein: CNVERQGAEAFF
D gene: -; V gene: TRBV5-5; clone size: -; J gene: TRBJ2-5; CDR3 DNA: TGTGCCAGCAGCACCCGACAGGCTTTTCAAGAGACCCAGTACTTC; CDR3 protein: CASSTRQAFQETQYF
D gene: TRBD2; V gene: TRBV18; clone size: once; J gene: TRBJ2-5; CDR3 DNA: TGTGCCAGCTCACCTTCCGGGACTAGCGGGCGGGAGACCCAGTACTTC; CDR3 protein: CASSPSGTSGRETQYF
D gene: TRBD1; V gene: TRBV5-4; clone size: -; J gene: TRBJ1-1; CDR3 DNA: TGTGCCAGCAGCCTAGGAGGGACAGGGAACACTGAAGCTTTCTTT; CDR3 protein: CASSLGGTGNTEAFF
D gene: TRBD1; V gene: TRBV29-1; clone size: -; J gene: TRBJ2-3; CDR3 DNA: TGCAGCGTTGTGCCAGGGGGCATGGCAGATACGCAGTATTTT; CDR3 protein: CSVVPGGMADTQYF
D gene: TRBD2; V gene: TRBV6-1; clone size: -; J gene: TRBJ2-2; CDR3 DNA: TGTGCCAGCAGTGATCTAGCGGGGTTCACCGGGGAGCTGTTTTTT; CDR3 protein: CASSDLAGFTGELFF
D gene: -; V gene: TRBV28; clone size: -; J gene: TRBJ1-2; CDR3 DNA: TGTGCCAGCAGGCAGGGCCTCGGATTTGGCTACACCTTC; CDR3 protein: CASRQGLGFGYTF
D gene: TRBD1; V gene: TRBV19; clone size: few; J gene: TRBJ2-1; CDR3 DNA: TGTGCCAGTACTCCGACAGGGAGTACCTACAATGAGCAGTTCTTC; CDR3 protein: CASTPTGSTYNEQFF
D gene: -; V gene: TRBV4-1; clone size: -; J gene: TRBJ1-1; CDR3 DNA: TGCGCCAGCAGCCAAGATTTGAATAGGAGGGGCACTGAAGCTTTCTTT; CDR3 protein: CASSQDLNRRGTEAFF